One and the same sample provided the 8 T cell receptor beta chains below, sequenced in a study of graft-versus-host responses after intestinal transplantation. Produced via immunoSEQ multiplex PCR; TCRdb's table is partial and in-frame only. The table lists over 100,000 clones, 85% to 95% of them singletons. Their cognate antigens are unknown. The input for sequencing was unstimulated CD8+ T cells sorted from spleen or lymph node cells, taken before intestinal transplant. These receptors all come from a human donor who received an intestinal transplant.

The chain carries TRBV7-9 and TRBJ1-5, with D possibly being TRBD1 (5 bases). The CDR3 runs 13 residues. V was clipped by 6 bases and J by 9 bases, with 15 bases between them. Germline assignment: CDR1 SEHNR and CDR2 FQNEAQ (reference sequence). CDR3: CASRPGDLGPQHF. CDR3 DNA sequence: TGTGCCAGCAGACCGGGGGACTTGGGGCCCCAGCATTTT. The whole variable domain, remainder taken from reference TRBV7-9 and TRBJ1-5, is DTGVSQNPRHKITKRGQNVTFRCDPISEHNRLYWYRQTLGQGPEFLTYFQNEAQLEKSRLLSDRFSAERPKGSFSTLEIQRTEQGDSAMYLCASRPGDLGPQHFGDGTRLSIL.

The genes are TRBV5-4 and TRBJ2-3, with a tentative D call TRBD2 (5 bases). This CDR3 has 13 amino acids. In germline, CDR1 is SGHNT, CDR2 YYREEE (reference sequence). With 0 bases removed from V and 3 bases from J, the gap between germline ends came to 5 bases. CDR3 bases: TGTGCCAGCAGCTTGGGAGGGACAGATACGCAGTATTTT. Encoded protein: CASSLGGTDTQYF.

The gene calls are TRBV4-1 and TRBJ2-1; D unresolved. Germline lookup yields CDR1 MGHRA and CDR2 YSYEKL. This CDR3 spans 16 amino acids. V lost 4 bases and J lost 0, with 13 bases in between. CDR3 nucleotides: TGCGCCAGCAGCCCGTTGCCGGTGAGCTCCTACAATGAGCAGTTCTTC. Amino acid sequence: CASSPLPVSSYNEQFF.

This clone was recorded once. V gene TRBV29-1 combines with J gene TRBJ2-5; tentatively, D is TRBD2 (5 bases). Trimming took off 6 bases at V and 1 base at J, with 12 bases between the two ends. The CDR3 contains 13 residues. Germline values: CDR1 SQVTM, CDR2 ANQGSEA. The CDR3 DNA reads TGCAGCGTGTTTCATGGGAGCCAAGAGACCCAGTACTTC. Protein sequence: CSVFHGSQETQYF.

The CDR3 DNA reads as TGTGCCAGTAGTCCTATGTGGGGGCGCGGGGATCAGCCCCAGCATTTT. Translation gives CASSPMWGRGDQPQHF. The V gene is TRBV19, the J gene TRBJ1-5; the D gene is possibly TRBD1 (6 bases). This CDR3 contains 16 residues. Trimming took 5 bases from V and 5 from J, leaving 19 bases between them. Germline V CDR1 and CDR2: LNHDA, SQIVND (reference sequence).

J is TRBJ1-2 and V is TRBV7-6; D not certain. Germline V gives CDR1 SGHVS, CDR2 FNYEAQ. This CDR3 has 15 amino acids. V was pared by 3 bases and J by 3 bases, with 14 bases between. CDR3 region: CASSLYLGTHYGYTF. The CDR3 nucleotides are TGTGCCAGCAGCTTGTACCTAGGTACCCACTATGGCTACACCTTC.

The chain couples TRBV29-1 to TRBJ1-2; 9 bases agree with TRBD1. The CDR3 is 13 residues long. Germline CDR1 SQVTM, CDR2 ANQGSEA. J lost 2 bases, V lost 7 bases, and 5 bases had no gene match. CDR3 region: CSDTGTGNYGYTF. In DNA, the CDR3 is TGCAGCGATACCGGGACAGGGAACTATGGCTACACCTTC. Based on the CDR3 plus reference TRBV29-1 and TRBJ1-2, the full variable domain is SAVISQKPSRDICQRGTSLTIQCQVDSQVTMMFWYRQQPGQSLTLIATANQGSEATYESGFVIDKFPISRPNLTFSTLTVSNMSPEDSSIYLCSDTGTGNYGYTFGSGTRLTVV.

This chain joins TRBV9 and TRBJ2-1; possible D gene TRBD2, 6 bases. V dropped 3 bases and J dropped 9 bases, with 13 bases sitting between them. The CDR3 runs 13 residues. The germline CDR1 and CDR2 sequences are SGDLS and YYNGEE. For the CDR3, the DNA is TGTGCCAGCAGCGAGGGGACTGAGGGTGAGCAGTTCTTC. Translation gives CASSEGTEGEQFF.